This is a list of T cell receptor beta chains from one sample in a study of T-cell reconstitution after alpha-beta-depleted transplantation in children. From the PCR reads, TCRdb called clonotypes with MiXCR, one entry per CDR3 protein. Of fewer than 550,000 distinct CDR3 sequences detected, roughly 16% appear once; the ten largest clones hold 29%. This specimen was PBMCs, mostly from graft donor cells, taken 360 days after TCRalphabeta/CD19-depleted stem cell transplant. These receptors all come from a boy under three years old who had a stem cell transplant for Wiskott-Aldrich syndrome, so the T cells may come from the graft donor. The CDR3 runs from the conserved cysteine through the conserved F or W. D genes are given only for firm matches. Where a row states a size, it is once, few, many or the class of an expanded clone; other rows omit it.

TRBJ2-1,TRBD2,TRBV18,few,TGTGCCAGCTCACCACTCGGGCTAGCGGGTGAAACAAAGTTCTTC,CASSPLGLAGETKFF
TRBJ1-2,-,TRBV6-2/TRBV6-3,few,TGTGCCAGCGAAGGAAACAGGGTCCGGGATGGCTACACCTTC,CASEGNRVRDGYTF
TRBJ2-3,-,TRBV27,few,TGTGCCAGCAGTCCCTGGGGCACAGATACGCAGTATTTT,CASSPWGTDTQYF
TRBJ2-7,-,TRBV18,-,TGTGCCAGCTCACCACTTGACCTTACCTACGAGCAGTACTTC,CASSPLDLTYEQYF
TRBJ2-1,TRBD2,TRBV24-1,-,TGTGCCACCAGTGATTACGCGGGAGGGCCCACGGGCAATGAGCAGTTCTTC,CATSDYAGGPTGNEQFF
TRBJ2-7,-,TRBV18,few,TGTGCCAGCTCACCCCTGCGACAGGTCAGGACGAGTTACGAGCAGTACTTC,CASSPLRQVRTSYEQYF
TRBJ2-2,-,TRBV12-3/TRBV12-4,-,TGTGCCTCCGACAGAGAAGAGAGCACCGGGGAGCTGTTTTTT,CASDREESTGELFF
TRBJ1-5,-,TRBV7-6,few,TGTGCCAGCAGCTTATGGGAGGGGCAGCCCCAGCATTTT,CASSLWEGQPQHF
TRBJ2-1,TRBD2,TRBV11-1,-,TGTGCCAGCAGCCAGACTAGCGGGGGGGGCTACAATGAGCAGTTCTTC,CASSQTSGGGYNEQFF
TRBJ2-7,-,TRBV6-6,many,TGTGCCAGCAGCAGACAGGTCTACGAGCAGTACTTC,CASSRQVYEQYF
TRBJ1-2,TRBD1,TRBV27,-,TGTGCCAGCTCGTTACAGGGGGTGAAGAATGGCTACACCTTC,CASSLQGVKNGYTF
TRBJ2-2,-,TRBV5-1,many,TGCGCCAGCAGCCCCCAGCCGACCGGGGAGCTGTTTTTT,CASSPQPTGELFF
TRBJ2-7,TRBD1,TRBV5-1,-,TGCGCCAGCAGAACCGGACAGGGTTCCTACGAGCAGTACTTC,CASRTGQGSYEQYF
TRBJ2-5,TRBD1,TRBV6-1,-,TGTGCCAGCAAGACAGGGGGCCAGGGGGAGACCCAGTACTTC,CASKTGGQGETQYF
TRBJ2-3,TRBD2,TRBV7-2,-,TGTGCCAGCAGCTTAAGCGGGAGAAGTACGCAGTATTTT,CASSLSGRSTQYF
TRBJ2-3,-,TRBV12-3/TRBV12-4,many,TGTGCCAGCAGTTGGCGGAAGTTCACAGATACGCAGTATTTT,CASSWRKFTDTQYF
TRBJ2-5,TRBD2,TRBV29-1,-,TGCAGCGTTGGAGCGGGAGTCACGGAGACCCAGTACTTC,CSVGAGVTETQYF
TRBJ1-1,-,TRBV10-2,-,TGCGCCAGCAACGAACAGGGAGAGGGCACTGAAGCTTTCTTT,CASNEQGEGTEAFF
TRBJ2-7,TRBD1,TRBV27,-,TGTGCCAGCAAACCAACCTGGGGCCGAAAGACAGGGGGCTTGGACGAGCAGTACTTC,CASKPTWGRKTGGLDEQYF
TRBJ2-5,-,TRBV7-9,-,TGTGCCAGCAGCTTTAGTTGGGACGCAGGGAGTCGGGAGACCCAGTACTTC,CASSFSWDAGSRETQYF
TRBJ2-7,-,TRBV28,-,TGTGCCAGCAGTTTGCTAGCGAGCTCCTACGAGCAGTACTTC,CASSLLASSYEQYF
TRBJ2-7,-,TRBV5-5,-,TGTGCCAGCAGCTTGCCTGTTGGGTTGGGGCAGTACTTC,CASSLPVGLGQYF
TRBJ2-1,TRBD1,TRBV20-1,-,TGCAGTGCTGGGACAGGGAGCTCCTACAATGAGCAGTTCTTC,CSAGTGSSYNEQFF
TRBJ2-2,-,TRBV6-2/TRBV6-3,few,TGTGCCAGCTCTTGGACAGGGAGGGTGTTAGCGAACACCGGGGAGCTGTTTTTT,CASSWTGRVLANTGELFF
TRBJ2-7,TRBD1,TRBV12-3/TRBV12-4,-,TGTGCCAGCAGTGTGAGGGACAGGGCCGACTACGAGCAGTACTTC,CASSVRDRADYEQYF
TRBJ1-6,-,TRBV7-9,few,TGTGCCAGCAGCTTAGGAGGACTGCCAGAATATAATTCACCCCTCCACTTT,CASSLGGLPEYNSPLHF
TRBJ1-1,-,TRBV12-3/TRBV12-4,-,TGTGCCAGCAGGGACCGGCTGGGGGCGAACACTGAAGCTTTCTTT,CASRDRLGANTEAFF
TRBJ1-2,-,TRBV3-1,-,TGTGCCAGCAGCCAAGGCGCGAGTAGTGCGTATGGCTACACCTTC,CASSQGASSAYGYTF
TRBJ1-3,-,TRBV15,-,TGTGCCACCAGCAGAGGGGGTCGTGGAAACACCATATATTTT,CATSRGGRGNTIYF
TRBJ1-3,-,TRBV2,few,TGTGCCAGCAGTGTTTTTAGAGGCTCTGGAAACACCATATATTTT,CASSVFRGSGNTIYF
TRBJ1-5,-,TRBV6-5,many,TGTGCCAGCAGTTACTCGACAGAGTCAGAGCCCCAGCATTTT,CASSYSTESEPQHF
TRBJ2-1,-,TRBV15,-,TGTGCCACCAGCAGGAGCGATTACAATGAGCAGTTCTTC,CATSRSDYNEQFF
TRBJ2-7,-,TRBV9,many,TGTGCCAGCAGCCCGAGGGACCGCACCTACGAGCAGTACTTC,CASSPRDRTYEQYF
TRBJ2-7,TRBD1,TRBV12-3/TRBV12-4,-,TGTGCCAGCAGTACCCCTGACAGGGGGCAGTACTTC,CASSTPDRGQYF
TRBJ2-7,TRBD1,TRBV2,-,TGTGCCAGCAGTGAGACAGGGGCAGGCTACGAGCAGTACTTC,CASSETGAGYEQYF
TRBJ1-1,TRBD1,TRBV4-1,-,TGCGCCAGCAGCCAAGCTGGGACAGGGGCTGAAGCTTTCTTT,CASSQAGTGAEAFF
TRBJ2-1,TRBD2,TRBV29-1,-,TGCAGCGTTGTAGGACTAGCGGGAGCGTTCTCCTACAATGAGCAGTTCTTC,CSVVGLAGAFSYNEQFF
TRBJ2-7,-,TRBV25-1,-,TGTGCCAGCAGAGGACCAGATAGGGAGCAGTACTTC,CASRGPDREQYF
TRBJ2-7,-,TRBV6-5,few,TGTGCCAGCAGTTCTCGACTAGGCTACTCCTACGAGCAGTACTTC,CASSSRLGYSYEQYF
TRBJ2-7,-,TRBV20-1,-,TGCAGTGCTAGAGGCGGGGTCGAGCAGTACTTC,CSARGGVEQYF
TRBJ2-1,-,TRBV24-1,-,TGTGCCACCAGTGATCCCAGAAGGCAGTTCTTC,CATSDPRRQFF
TRBJ1-1,TRBD1,TRBV29-1,few,TGCAGCGTTGACTTTGACAGGGGGCATGTCACTGAAGCTTTCTTT,CSVDFDRGHVTEAFF
TRBJ2-2,-,TRBV20-1,-,TGCAGTACCAGCCGGGAGCTAAGTTCTGGGGAGCTGTTTTTT,CSTSRELSSGELFF
TRBJ2-1,TRBD2,TRBV4-3,few,TGCGCCAGCAGCCAAGATATAACTAGCGGGTTCGGCAATGAGCAGTTCTTC,CASSQDITSGFGNEQFF
TRBJ2-7,TRBD1,TRBV29-1,few,TGCAGCGTTGCCCAAATCAGGGGGATGGCTTACGAGCAGTACTTC,CSVAQIRGMAYEQYF
TRBJ2-1,-,TRBV6-2/TRBV6-3,-,TGTGCCAGCAGTTACCGGTACAGGGAGGACGAGCAGTTCTTC,CASSYRYREDEQFF
TRBJ2-7,-,TRBV29-1,few,TGCAGAACTCAAGGGGGCTCCTACGAGCAGTACTTC,CRTQGGSYEQYF